The rows below give T cell receptor beta chains drawn from one sample of a study of cytomegalovirus exposure and HLA in healthy donors. Method: immunoSEQ multiplex PCR; TCRdb's copy keeps in-frame clones and lacks some. The repertoire holds fewer than 150,000 clones, with 60% to 85% as singletons. Sequenced: PBMCs. The receptors here all came from a man aged 35 to 55 in good health and CMV-seropositive. Each CDR3 is given with its conserved first and last residue. D genes are given only for firm matches.

TRBV9 . CASSPQDRLAYEQYF
TRBV7-6 TRBD1 CASSLSTGGNEKLFF
TRBV18 TRBD1 CASSLGQGLFTEAFF
TRBV29-1 . CSVETGFSTDTQYF
TRBV5-1 TRBD1 CASSLGQGGTIYF
TRBV6-6 . CASSYKGHDSGNTIYF
TRBV29-1 . CSVNREWRGGYTF
TRBV19 TRBD2 CASSIRAGGQETQYF
TRBV9 TRBD1 CASSVGGQPYEQYF
TRBV5-1 TRBD1 CASSLGTGGGSEKLFF
TRBV27 TRBD2 CASSDFSGGVDEQYF
TRBV27 . CASSSGGPYNEQFF
TRBV6-6 TRBD2 CASSPGLAGTETQYF
TRBV2 TRBD2 CARRTSGGTDTQYF
TRBV6-1 TRBD2 CASSDLAGTYEQYF
TRBV2 . CASSVRQLTEAFF
TRBV19 TRBD1 CASSMGQGMLANEKLFF
TRBV27 . CASSLQGVNEQFF
TRBV19 . CASSIVHSLSGANVLTF
TRBV7-2 TRBD1 CASSRPGGVNEQFF
TRBV29-1 . CSVKDSYEQYF
TRBV19 . CASSISEGSGANVLTF
TRBV9 . CASSRYRSGEKLFF